The entry that follows covers one T cell receptor beta chain sequence. The CDR3 covers 14 residues. CDR1 and CDR2 from the germline V gene are MNHEY and SMNVEV (reference sequence). Trimming removed 6 bases from V and 4 bases from J, with 13 bases in between. This entry is derived from a study of blood T cell repertoires in COVID-19. Measured with immunoSEQ multiplex PCR; TCRdb has only the in-frame clones, and not every one. The sample contains 150,000 to 200,000 clones, 89% of which appear only once. This chain joins TRBV27 and TRBJ1-3; D possibly corresponds to TRBD1 (6 bases). This sequence was found in a woman aged 18 to 35 who had recovered from COVID-19. The sequenced sample was PBMCs or T cells enriched from blood (not recorded which). CDR3 in amino acids: CASRPPGVGNTIYF. In DNA, the CDR3 is TGTGCCAGCAGACCACCAGGGGTAGGAAACACCATATATTTT.